The next 10 T cell receptor beta chains were all read from a single sample in a study of regulatory T cells in long-lasting Graves disease. Time point meaning: persistent/refractory GD, antithyroid drugs over 5 years with positive TRAb. Scientists built the TCR library using RNA that was extracted from PBMCs. Libraries of TCR beta came from iRepertoire HTBI primers plus Arm-PCR of CDR3 regions. MiXCR, run by TCRdb on the multiplex PCR reads, gives a single entry per CDR3 protein. The data show about 460,000 distinct CDR3 sequences, 22% seen once. The specimen comprised peripheral blood mononuclear cells (PBMCs), sampled when the disease was refractory, from a patient treated with antithyroid drugs. All receptors come from a female donor with Graves disease.

This chain joins TRBV29-1 and TRBJ2-2; D possibly corresponds to TRBD1 (5 bases). There are 15 residues in the CDR3. CDR1 is SQVTM and CDR2 is ANQGSEA in the germline V gene. V was shortened by 7 bases and J by 0 bases, with 15 bases between the two germline ends. The chain's CDR3 is CSAPAGLANTGELFF. CDR3 bases: TGCAGCGCTCCCGCAGGGTTAGCGAACACCGGGGAGCTGTTTTTT.

This clonotype has a count of ten or more. The rearrangement links TRBV20-1 to TRBJ2-5, with D possibly matching TRBD1 (5 bases). In germline, CDR1 is DFQATT, CDR2 SNEGSKA (reference sequence). V shed 4 bases and J shed 0 bases, with 9 bases lying between them. The CDR3 covers 13 residues. CDR3 sequence: CSATEDNQETQYF. For the CDR3, the DNA is TGCAGTGCTACTGAGGACAACCAAGAGACCCAGTACTTC.

As to this clonotype: Sequence at one end of the junction differs from germline and may be a read error. V is TRBV20-1 and J is TRBJ2-5; D is possibly TRBD2 (5 bases). The germline CDR1 and CDR2 sequences are DFQATT and SNEGSKA (reference sequence). The CDR3 loop spans 12 amino acids. The CDR3 DNA reads TGCAGTACTAGAGAGGACTCCCAGACCCAGTACTTC. The encoded protein is CSTREDSQTQYF.

This chain joins TRBV7-9 and TRBJ2-7, with 9 positions matching TRBD2. This CDR3 contains 15 residues. The germline V gene encodes CDR1 SEHNR and CDR2 FQNEAQ (reference sequence). The V and J ends lost 1 base and 2 bases, in that order; junction bases with no gene match: 3. The CDR3 loop reads CASSLGLAETYEQYF. The CDR3 DNA is TGTGCCAGCAGCTTAGGACTAGCGGAGACCTACGAGCAGTACTTC.

This clonotype was counted many times. This chain uses TRBV6-5 with TRBJ1-5; D ambiguous. Germline CDR1 is MNHEY and CDR2 is SVGAGI. V lost 6 bases and J 7 bases, leaving 13 bases between the germline ends. There are 13 residues in the CDR3. The CDR3 is CASRYRLNQPQHF. As DNA, the CDR3 is TGTGCCAGCAGATACAGATTAAACCAGCCCCAGCATTTT.

This clonotype was observed a few times. The rearrangement uses TRBV29-1 and TRBJ1-5; 7 positions match TRBD1. Looked up from germline, CDR1 is SQVTM and CDR2 is ANQGSEA. This CDR3 contains 14 residues. Trimming at V came to 6 bases and at J to 2 bases, leaving 7 bases not matched to a gene. CDR3 loop: CSVLTGSGNQPQHF. The CDR3 DNA sequence: TGCAGCGTCCTGACAGGGAGCGGCAATCAGCCCCAGCATTTT.

This clonotype was picked up many times. The chain recombines TRBV2 with TRBJ1-4; 10 bases align to TRBD1. Germline trimming cut 6 bases from V and 5 bases from J; bases unmatched to any gene: 15. Germline CDR1 is SNHLY and CDR2 is FYNNEI. This CDR3 contains 18 residues. The CDR3 DNA reads as TGTGCCAGCAGCCCGGGACAGGGGATCAGCCGTGCCAATGAAAAACTGTTTTTT. Protein: CASSPGQGISRANEKLFF.

This clonotype showed up just a few times. The J gene is TRBJ2-7, the V gene TRBV5-1; 10 bases align to TRBD1. The trim removed 1 base at V and 5 bases at J, leaving 9 bases unmatched. CDR1 and CDR2 from the germline V gene are SGHRS and YFSETQ. This CDR3 has 16 residues. The CDR3 is CASSLSRTGGGNEQYF. CDR3 nucleotide sequence: TGCGCCAGCAGCTTGTCAAGGACAGGGGGAGGAAACGAGCAGTACTTC.

Points on this clonotype: One end of the junction fails to match germline, which may point to a read error. The V and J genes are TRBV5-1 and TRBJ2-6, with 8 bases identical to TRBD1. Germline lookup yields CDR1 SGHRS and CDR2 YFSETQ. The CDR3 consists of 18 residues. This CDR3 is CTSSSPGGVGAGANVLTF. CDR3 DNA sequence: TGCACCAGCAGCTCGCCAGGGGGCGTTGGTGCTGGGGCCAACGTCCTGACTTTC.

There are many counts of this clonotype. This rearrangement joins TRBV27 to TRBJ2-7, with TRBD2 matching over 7 bases. Germline values: CDR1 MNHEY, CDR2 SMNVEV (reference sequence). The CDR3 covers 15 residues. Trimming removed 3 bases from V and 4 bases from J; junction bases left unmatched: 9. The CDR3 protein is CASSFRAGVVYEQYF. The CDR3 DNA is TGTGCCAGCAGTTTCAGGGCGGGAGTGGTATACGAGCAGTACTTC.